The clone carrying this T cell receptor (beta chain) was recorded a few times. Its antigen is not identified. This entry comes from a study of beta chain features in type 1 diabetes. Since all of the isolated RNA was reverse transcribed, expressed TCRB transcripts were what got sequenced. Sequenced by immunoSEQ multiplex PCR; TCRdb stores in-frame clones only, minus some. The sample lists a few hundred thousand clones; approximately 16% were seen once. Study results and limitations: For Type 1 diabetes patients, all four CD4+ subsets carried TCRB CDR3s that were moderately but significantly shorter.

CDR1 is GTSNPN and CDR2 is SVGIG in the germline V gene (reference sequence). J gave up 1 base and V 1 base, and 4 bases lay outside the gene matches. CDR3 length equals 16 residues. The sequencing sample was made of naive CD4+ T cells from blood. The receptor comes from a man younger than 45 with type 1 diabetes. The chain joins TRBV30 to TRBJ2-1; 10 bases are shared with TRBD2. The CDR3 DNA reads as TGTGCCTGGAGTGCGAGCGGGAGGGGGTCCTACAATGAGCAGTTCTTC. Its protein is CAWSASGRGSYNEQFF.